Listed below are T cell receptor beta chains from one sample, sequenced in a study of shared clonotypes between healthy human individuals. Sequencing used immunoSEQ multiplex PCR; TCRdb keeps in-frame clones, though not all of them. The sample includes roughly 1,600,000 clones, about 98.5% of them seen just once. The sequenced sample consisted of naive CD4+ T cells sorted from blood. The receptor source for this set is a young man in good health. The CDR3 runs from the conserved cysteine through the conserved F or W. The D gene is left open where the match is weak. Clone size appears in some rows only: once, few, many, or a class for an expanded clone.

TRBJ2-2	-	-	TRBV6-1	CASSETPWAGELFF	TGTGCCAGCAGTGAAACCCCGTGGGCCGGGGAGCTGTTTTTT
TRBJ2-6	-	-	TRBV9	CASSVGSSGANVLTF	TGTGCCAGCAGCGTAGGGAGCTCTGGGGCCAACGTCCTGACTTTC
TRBJ1-5	-	-	TRBV7-9	CASSPGFGNQPQHF	TGTGCCAGCAGCCCTGGGTTCGGGAATCAGCCCCAGCATTTT
TRBJ2-1	-	-	TRBV12-5	CASAFGLGGARNEQFF	TGTGCTAGTGCCTTTGGACTTGGTGGGGCGCGTAATGAGCAGTTCTTC
TRBJ2-1	TRBD2	-	TRBV5-1	CASRLTSGVYNEQFF	TGCGCCAGCAGATTAACTAGCGGGGTCTACAATGAGCAGTTCTTC
TRBJ1-1	TRBD1	-	TRBV5-6	CASNPDRGRMNTEAFF	TGTGCCAGCAACCCTGACAGGGGACGGATGAACACTGAAGCTTTCTTT
TRBJ2-3	TRBD2	-	TRBV27	CASRLPHRTSGMFSFGTDTQYF	TGTGCCAGCCGGCTACCCCACAGGACTAGCGGGATGTTTTCGTTTGGCACAGATACGCAGTATTTT
TRBJ2-3	-	once	TRBV18	CASSPAGDTQYF	TGTGCCAGCTCACCTGCGGGAGATACGCAGTATTTT
TRBJ1-4	TRBD1	-	TRBV7-9	CASRRTTGANEKLFF	TGTGCCAGCAGACGTACGACAGGGGCTAACGAAAAACTGTTTTTT
TRBJ2-2	-	-	TRBV5-1	CASKEAAGLSTGELFF	TGCGCCAGCAAGGAGGCGGCGGGTCTGAGCACCGGGGAGCTGTTTTTT
TRBJ2-1	TRBD2	-	TRBV5-1	CASSLGTRHNEQFF	TGCGCCAGCAGCTTAGGGACTAGACACAATGAGCAGTTCTTC
TRBJ1-3	-	-	TRBV6-5	CASSYGGILGNTIYF	TGTGCCAGCAGTTACGGGGGAATTCTCGGAAACACCATATATTTT
TRBJ1-2	-	-	TRBV6-5	CASTPTDRNYGYTF	TGTGCCAGCACTCCTACCGACCGTAACTATGGCTACACCTTC
TRBJ2-6	-	-	TRBV2	CASRGAGAAGANVLTF	TGTGCCAGCAGGGGAGCAGGTGCGGCTGGGGCCAACGTCCTGACTTTC
TRBJ2-7	-	-	TRBV19	CASSPPLGAREQYF	TGTGCCAGTAGTCCCCCGCTGGGGGCTCGTGAGCAGTACTTC
TRBJ2-2	-	once	TRBV11-3	CASSWDHARHTGELFF	TGTGCCAGCAGCTGGGACCACGCTAGGCACACCGGGGAGCTGTTTTTT
TRBJ1-5	-	-	TRBV19	CASSIRTDGNQPQHF	TGTGCCAGTAGTATCCGGACAGATGGCAATCAGCCCCAGCATTTT
TRBJ2-1	TRBD1	-	TRBV19	CASGTGFSEQFF	TGTGCCAGTGGGACAGGGTTTAGTGAGCAGTTCTTC
TRBJ2-7	TRBD1	-	TRBV7-9	CASSYPGQGFEQYF	TGTGCCAGCAGCTACCCAGGACAGGGGTTCGAGCAGTACTTC
TRBJ2-2	-	-	TRBV11-3	CASSLDGTGELFF	TGTGCCAGCAGCTTAGATGGCACCGGGGAGCTGTTTTTT
TRBJ2-6	TRBD1	-	TRBV11-2	CASIGTGVSGANVLTF	TGTGCCAGCATCGGGACAGGTGTCTCTGGGGCCAACGTCCTGACTTTC
TRBJ1-2	-	-	TRBV5-1	CASSRDGRNYGYTF	TGCGCCAGCAGCCGGGACGGGAGGAACTATGGCTACACCTTC
TRBJ2-2	-	-	TRBV7-7	CACGQSNTGELFF	TGTGCCTGCGGACAGTCGAACACCGGGGAGCTGTTTTTT
TRBJ2-1	TRBD2	-	TRBV12-5	CASGLGRLAGSDEQFF	TGTGCTAGTGGTTTGGGCAGACTAGCGGGGAGCGATGAGCAGTTCTTC
TRBJ2-7	TRBD1	-	TRBV5-6	CASSYPAGQGYGEQYF	TGTGCCAGCAGCTACCCCGCCGGACAGGGATATGGCGAGCAGTACTTC
TRBJ1-2	TRBD1	-	TRBV29-1	CSGRDSYYGYTF	TGCAGCGGCCGGGACAGCTACTATGGCTACACCTTC
TRBJ2-7	-	-	TRBV18	CASSPEFGGTYEQYF	TGTGCCAGCTCACCCGAGTTCGGGGGCACCTACGAGCAGTACTTC
TRBJ1-2	-	-	TRBV5-1	CASSGGAGYGYTF	TGCGCCAGCAGCGGCGGGGCAGGGTATGGCTACACCTTC
TRBJ2-3	TRBD2	once	TRBV5-1	CASSKGTSGTLTDTQYF	TGCGCCAGCAGCAAGGGGACTAGCGGGACCCTCACAGATACGCAGTATTTT
TRBJ1-4	TRBD1	-	TRBV7-6	CASSLGQGPNEKLFF	TGTGCCAGCAGCTTAGGACAGGGACCTAATGAAAAACTGTTTTTT
TRBJ1-2	-	-	TRBV10-3	CATQTRGRGANPANYGYTF	TGTGCCACCCAGACGAGGGGCCGGGGAGCCAACCCCGCTAACTATGGCTACACCTTC
TRBJ2-7	-	-	TRBV5-1	CASSRGGLEQYF	TGCGCCAGCAGCCGAGGGGGTCTCGAGCAGTACTTC
TRBJ2-1	-	-	TRBV5-1	CASSSGGSSYNEQFF	TGCGCCAGCAGCTCCGGAGGTAGCTCCTACAATGAGCAGTTCTTC
TRBJ2-1	-	-	TRBV11-3	CASKGTPGHEQFF	TGTGCCAGCAAGGGGACACCCGGACATGAGCAGTTCTTC
TRBJ2-3	TRBD1	-	TRBV28	CASSLGDRGATDTQYF	TGTGCCAGCAGTTTAGGGGACAGGGGCGCAACAGATACGCAGTATTTT
TRBJ2-2	-	once	TRBV9	CASSGQPNTGELFF	TGTGCCAGCAGCGGACAGCCGAACACCGGGGAGCTGTTTTTT
TRBJ1-3	-	-	TRBV6-1	CASSETHWGNTIYF	TGTGCCAGCAGTGAAACTCATTGGGGAAACACCATATATTTT
TRBJ1-3	-	once	TRBV9	CASSRQGSYSGNTIYF	TGTGCCAGCAGCCGTCAGGGGAGTTACTCTGGAAACACCATATATTTT
TRBJ1-2	-	-	TRBV30	CAWSVNLSDGYTF	TGTGCCTGGAGTGTAAATCTCTCGGATGGCTACACCTTC
TRBJ2-5	-	-	TRBV28	CASSLSLETQYF	TGTGCCAGCAGCCTAAGTTTGGAGACCCAGTACTTC
TRBJ1-2	-	once	TRBV5-1	CASSRTDSYGYTF	TGCGCCAGCAGTCGGACGGATTCCTATGGCTACACCTTC
TRBJ2-1	-	once	TRBV7-2	CASSQRAGSYNEQFF	TGTGCCAGCAGCCAACGGGCCGGGTCCTACAATGAGCAGTTCTTC
TRBJ2-7	-	-	TRBV7-9	CASTPGDLYEQYF	TGTGCCAGCACCCCTGGGGACCTCTACGAGCAGTACTTC
TRBJ2-5	-	-	TRBV29-1	CSVGRLLQETQYF	TGCAGCGTTGGCCGGCTACTACAAGAGACCCAGTACTTC
TRBJ1-3	-	once	TRBV19	CASSMRRNTIYF	TGTGCCAGTAGTATGAGACGCAACACCATATATTTT
TRBJ2-7	-	-	TRBV28	CASSLSSGLPLGEQYF	TGTGCCAGCAGTTTATCCTCCGGGCTCCCTCTGGGCGAGCAGTACTTC
TRBJ2-1	-	-	TRBV7-9	CASSLKLNGEQFF	TGTGCCAGCAGCTTAAAACTCAACGGGGAGCAGTTCTTC
TRBJ2-5	TRBD1	-	TRBV11-3	CASSPGQGRDQETQYF	TGTGCCAGCAGCCCAGGACAGGGCAGGGACCAAGAGACCCAGTACTTC
TRBJ1-1	-	-	TRBV5-1	CASSVGGLQTNTEAFF	TGCGCCAGCAGCGTTGGAGGGCTGCAAACGAACACTGAAGCTTTCTTT
TRBJ2-3	-	-	TRBV4-3	CASSQGRGTDTQYF	TGCGCCAGCAGCCAGGGGCGGGGCACAGATACGCAGTATTTT
TRBJ2-7	-	-	TRBV5-1	CASRTMGPFRGGEKQYF	TGCGCCAGCAGAACCATGGGACCCTTTCGCGGCGGAGAGAAGCAGTACTTC
TRBJ2-7	TRBD2	-	TRBV5-6	CASSLALAGIGSYEQYF	TGTGCCAGCAGCTTGGCACTAGCGGGAATCGGGTCCTACGAGCAGTACTTC